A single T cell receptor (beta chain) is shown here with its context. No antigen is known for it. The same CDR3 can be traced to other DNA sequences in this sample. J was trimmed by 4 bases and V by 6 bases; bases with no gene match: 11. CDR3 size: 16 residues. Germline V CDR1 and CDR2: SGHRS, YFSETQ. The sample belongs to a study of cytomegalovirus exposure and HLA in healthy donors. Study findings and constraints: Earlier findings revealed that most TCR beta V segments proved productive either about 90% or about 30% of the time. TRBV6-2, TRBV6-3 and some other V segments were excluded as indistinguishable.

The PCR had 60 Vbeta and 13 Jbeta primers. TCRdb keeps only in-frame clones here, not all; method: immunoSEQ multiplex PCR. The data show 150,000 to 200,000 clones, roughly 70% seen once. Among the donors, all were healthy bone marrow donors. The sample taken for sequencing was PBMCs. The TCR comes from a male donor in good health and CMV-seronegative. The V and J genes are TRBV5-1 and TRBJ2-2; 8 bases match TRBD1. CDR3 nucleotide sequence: TGCGCCAGCATAAACCCCGGGACAGGAGGCACCGGGGAGCTGTTTTTT. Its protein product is CASINPGTGGTGELFF.